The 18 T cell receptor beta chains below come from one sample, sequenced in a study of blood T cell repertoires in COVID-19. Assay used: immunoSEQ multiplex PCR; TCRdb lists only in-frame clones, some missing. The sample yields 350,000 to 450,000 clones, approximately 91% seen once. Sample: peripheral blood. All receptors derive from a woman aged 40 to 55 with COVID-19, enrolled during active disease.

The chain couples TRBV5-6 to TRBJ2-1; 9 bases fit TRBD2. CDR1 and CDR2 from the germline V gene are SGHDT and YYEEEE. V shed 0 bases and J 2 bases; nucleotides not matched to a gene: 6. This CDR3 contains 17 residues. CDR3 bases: TGTGCCAGCAGCTTGGTGTTGGCGGGAGGGCCCTACAATGAGCAGTTCTTC. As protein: CASSLVLAGGPYNEQFF.

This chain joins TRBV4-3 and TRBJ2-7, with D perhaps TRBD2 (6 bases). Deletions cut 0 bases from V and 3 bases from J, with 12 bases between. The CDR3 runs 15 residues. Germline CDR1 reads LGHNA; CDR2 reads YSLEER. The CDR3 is CASSQEAGYNYEQYF. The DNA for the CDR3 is TGCGCCAGCAGCCAAGAGGCGGGGTACAACTACGAGCAGTACTTC.

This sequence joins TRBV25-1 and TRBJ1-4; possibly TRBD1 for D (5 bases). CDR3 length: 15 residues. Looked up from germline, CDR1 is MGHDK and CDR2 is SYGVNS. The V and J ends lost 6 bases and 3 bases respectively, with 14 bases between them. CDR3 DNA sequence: TGTGCCAGCAGCGAACCGGGGGTGGCTAATGAAAAACTGTTTTTT. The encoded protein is CASSEPGVANEKLFF.

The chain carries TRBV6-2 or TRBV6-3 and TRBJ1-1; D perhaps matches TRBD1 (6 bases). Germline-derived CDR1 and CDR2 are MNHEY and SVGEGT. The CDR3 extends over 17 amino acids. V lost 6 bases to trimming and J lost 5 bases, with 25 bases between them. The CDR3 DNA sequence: TGTGCCAGCAGCCCAAGGGGGGGACGGGGGCTGAGGACTGAAGCTTTCTTT. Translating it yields CASSPRGGRGLRTEAFF.

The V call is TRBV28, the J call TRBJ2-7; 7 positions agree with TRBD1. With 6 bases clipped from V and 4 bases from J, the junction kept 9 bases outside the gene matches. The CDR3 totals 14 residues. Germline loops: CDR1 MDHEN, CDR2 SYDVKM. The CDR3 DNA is TGTGCCAGCAGGAGAGACAGGGTTTCGTACGAGCAGTACTTC. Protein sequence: CASRRDRVSYEQYF.

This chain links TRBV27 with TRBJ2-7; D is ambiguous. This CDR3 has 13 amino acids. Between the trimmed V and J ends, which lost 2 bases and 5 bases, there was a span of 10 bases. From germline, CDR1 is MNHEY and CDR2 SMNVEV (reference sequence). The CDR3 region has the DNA TGTGCCAGCAGTTTACTTACTCAAGACGAGCAGTACTTC. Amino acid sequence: CASSLLTQDEQYF.

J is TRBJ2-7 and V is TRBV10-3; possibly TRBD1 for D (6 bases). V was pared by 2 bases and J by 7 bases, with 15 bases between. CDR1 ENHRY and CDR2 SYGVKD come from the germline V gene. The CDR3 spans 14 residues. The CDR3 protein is CAISELSPQGEQYF. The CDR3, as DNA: TGTGCCATCAGTGAGCTATCCCCCCAGGGGGAGCAGTACTTC.

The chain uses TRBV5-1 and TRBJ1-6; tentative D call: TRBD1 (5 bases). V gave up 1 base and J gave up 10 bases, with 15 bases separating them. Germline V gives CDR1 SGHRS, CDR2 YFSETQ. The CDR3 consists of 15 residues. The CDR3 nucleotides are TGCGCCAGCAGCTTGCTTTCAGGGTTCGGCTCACCCCTCCACTTT. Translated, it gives CASSLLSGFGSPLHF.

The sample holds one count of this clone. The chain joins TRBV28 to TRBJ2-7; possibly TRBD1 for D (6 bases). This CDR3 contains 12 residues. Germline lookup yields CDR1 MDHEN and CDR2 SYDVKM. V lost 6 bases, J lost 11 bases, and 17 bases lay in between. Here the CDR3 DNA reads TGTGCCAGCAGCTCCTTAAGACAGGACGAGTACTTC. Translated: CASSSLRQDEYF.

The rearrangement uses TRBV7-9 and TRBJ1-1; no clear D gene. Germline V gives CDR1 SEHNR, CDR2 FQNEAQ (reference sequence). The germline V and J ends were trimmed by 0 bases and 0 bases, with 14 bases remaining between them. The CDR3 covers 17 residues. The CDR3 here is CASSLAAWAIVNTEAFF. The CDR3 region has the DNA TGTGCCAGCAGCTTAGCGGCTTGGGCGATAGTGAACACTGAAGCTTTCTTT.

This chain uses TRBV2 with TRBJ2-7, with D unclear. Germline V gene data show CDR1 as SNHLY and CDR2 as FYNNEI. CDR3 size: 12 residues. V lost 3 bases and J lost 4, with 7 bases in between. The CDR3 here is CASSERSYEQYF. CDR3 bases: TGTGCCAGCAGTGAGCGTAGTTACGAGCAGTACTTC.

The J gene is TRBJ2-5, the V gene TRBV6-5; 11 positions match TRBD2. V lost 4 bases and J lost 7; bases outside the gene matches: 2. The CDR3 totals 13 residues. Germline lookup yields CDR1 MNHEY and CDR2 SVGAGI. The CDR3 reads CASSLGTSGTQYF. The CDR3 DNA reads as TGTGCCAGCAGTTTGGGGACTAGCGGGACCCAGTACTTC.

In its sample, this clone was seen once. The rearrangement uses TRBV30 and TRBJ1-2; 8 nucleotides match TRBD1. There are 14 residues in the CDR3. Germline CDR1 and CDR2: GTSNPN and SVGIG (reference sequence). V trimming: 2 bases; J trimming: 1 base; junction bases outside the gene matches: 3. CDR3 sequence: CAWSSGQGNYGYTF. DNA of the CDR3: TGTGCCTGGAGTTCTGGACAGGGTAACTATGGCTACACCTTC.

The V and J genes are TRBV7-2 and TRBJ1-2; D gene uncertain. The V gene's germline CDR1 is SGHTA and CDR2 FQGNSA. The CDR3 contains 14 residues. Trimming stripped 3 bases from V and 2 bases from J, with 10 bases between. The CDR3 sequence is CASSLTLENYGYTF. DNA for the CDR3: TGTGCCAGCAGCTTGACACTTGAGAACTATGGCTACACCTTC.

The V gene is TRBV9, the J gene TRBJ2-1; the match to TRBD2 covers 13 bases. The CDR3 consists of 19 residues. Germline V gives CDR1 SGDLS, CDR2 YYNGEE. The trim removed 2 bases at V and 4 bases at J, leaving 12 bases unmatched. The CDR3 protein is CASSVRTSGGPKLYNEQFF. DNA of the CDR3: TGTGCCAGCAGCGTTAGGACTAGCGGGGGACCGAAATTATACAATGAGCAGTTCTTC.

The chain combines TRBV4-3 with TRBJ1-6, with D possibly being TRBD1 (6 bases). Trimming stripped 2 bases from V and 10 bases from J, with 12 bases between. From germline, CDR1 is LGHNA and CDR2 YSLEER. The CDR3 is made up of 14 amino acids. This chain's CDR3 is CASSQRGYESPLHF. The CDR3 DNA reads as TGCGCCAGCAGCCAAAGGGGGTACGAGTCACCCCTCCACTTT.

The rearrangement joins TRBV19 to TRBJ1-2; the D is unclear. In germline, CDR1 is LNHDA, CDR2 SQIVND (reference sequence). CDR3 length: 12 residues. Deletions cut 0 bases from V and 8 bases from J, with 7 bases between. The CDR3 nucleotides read TGTGCCAGTAGTATAGATCTGAGGGGCTACACCTTC. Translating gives CASSIDLRGYTF.

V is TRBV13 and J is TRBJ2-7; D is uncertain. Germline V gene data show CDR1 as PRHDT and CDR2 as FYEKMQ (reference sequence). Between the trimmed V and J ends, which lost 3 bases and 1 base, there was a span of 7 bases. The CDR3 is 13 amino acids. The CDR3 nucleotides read TGTGCCAGCAGCTTCGGCAGGTCCTACGAGCAGTACTTC. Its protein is CASSFGRSYEQYF.